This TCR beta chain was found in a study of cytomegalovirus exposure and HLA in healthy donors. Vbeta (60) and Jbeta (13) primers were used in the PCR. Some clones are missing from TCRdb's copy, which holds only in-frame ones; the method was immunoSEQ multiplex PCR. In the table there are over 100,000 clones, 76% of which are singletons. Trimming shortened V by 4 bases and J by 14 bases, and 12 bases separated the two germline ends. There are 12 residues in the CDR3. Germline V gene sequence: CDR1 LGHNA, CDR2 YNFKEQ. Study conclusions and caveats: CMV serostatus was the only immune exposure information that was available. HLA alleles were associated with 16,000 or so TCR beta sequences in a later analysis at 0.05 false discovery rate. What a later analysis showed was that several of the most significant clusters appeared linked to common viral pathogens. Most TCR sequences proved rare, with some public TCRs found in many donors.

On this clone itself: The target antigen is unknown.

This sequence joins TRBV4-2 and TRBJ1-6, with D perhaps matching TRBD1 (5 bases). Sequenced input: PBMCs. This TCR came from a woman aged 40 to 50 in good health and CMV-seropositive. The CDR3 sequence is CASSPEGHSLHF. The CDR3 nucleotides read TGTGCCAGCAGCCCCGAAGGACATTCCCTCCACTTT.